Each of the 13 T cell receptor beta chains below was sequenced from the same sample in a study of cytomegalovirus exposure and HLA in healthy donors. Both 60 Vbeta primers and 13 Jbeta primers went into the PCR. The table came from immunoSEQ multiplex PCR; TCRdb's copy has only in-frame clones and leaves some out. The table has more than 140,000 clones, about 79% seen once. The material sequenced was PBMCs. The receptors were gathered from a male donor in good health and CMV-seronegative.

The gene calls are TRBV9 and TRBJ2-3; TRBD2 matches 10 bases. The CDR3 loop spans 16 amino acids. Germline values: CDR1 SGDLS, CDR2 YYNGEE. Germline trimming cut 0 bases from V and 1 base from J; bases unmatched to any gene: 2. CDR3 in amino acids: CASSVVAGGRTDTQYF. As DNA, the CDR3 is TGTGCCAGCAGCGTAGTAGCGGGAGGCCGCACAGATACGCAGTATTTT.

The rearrangement links TRBV7-2 to TRBJ1-5; no clear D gene. Trimming stripped 5 bases from V and 3 bases from J, with 8 bases between. Germline V gene lookup returns CDR1 SGHTA and CDR2 FQGNSA. This CDR3 spans 13 amino acids. The CDR3 coding sequence is TGTGCCAGCAGCATTATAGCCAATCAGCCCCAGCATTTT. Amino acid sequence: CASSIIANQPQHF.

The CDR3 region is CASRITTGIRYGYTF. DNA of the CDR3: TGTGCCAGCAGGATAACGACAGGGATCCGCTATGGCTACACCTTC. The chain links TRBV6-1 to TRBJ1-2; 7 nucleotides align to TRBD1. CDR1 is MNHNS and CDR2 is SASEGT in the germline V gene. The CDR3 consists of 15 residues. Unmatched junction bases numbered 11, after V lost 6 bases and J lost 4 bases.

This clone has just one count. The chain carries TRBV11-3 and TRBJ1-1, with 8 bases aligning to TRBD1. The CDR3 is 12 residues long. V shed 5 bases and J 5 bases; nucleotides not matched to a gene: 1. Germline CDR1 reads SGHNT; CDR2 reads YENEEA. CDR3 sequence reads: CASSRQGTEAFF. The DNA for the CDR3 is TGTGCCAGCAGCCGACAGGGGACTGAAGCTTTCTTT.

The gene calls are TRBV6-5 and TRBJ1-3; no reliable D call. The length of the CDR3 is 15 residues. V dropped 2 bases and J dropped 0 bases, with 8 bases sitting between them. The germline V gene encodes CDR1 MNHEY and CDR2 SVGAGI. CDR3 protein: CASSYSWLSGNTIYF. CDR3 DNA: TGTGCCAGCAGTTACAGTTGGCTCTCTGGAAACACCATATATTTT.

The chain's CDR3 is CASSLQGSLGAFF. CDR3 nucleotides: TGTGCCAGCAGCCTACAGGGTTCCCTAGGTGCTTTCTTT. The V and J genes are TRBV27 and TRBJ1-1; tentatively, D is TRBD1 (6 bases). Trimming pared 6 bases from V and 11 bases from J, leaving 19 bases between. CDR1 is MNHEY, CDR2 SMNVEV, per germline (reference sequence). CDR3 size: 13 residues.

The chain recombines TRBV27 with TRBJ2-6; 10 bases are shared with TRBD1. This CDR3 is 18 amino acids long. CDR1 is MNHEY and CDR2 is SMNVEV in the germline V gene (reference sequence). The V and J ends lost 1 base and 1 base, in that order; junction bases with no gene match: 4. As DNA, the CDR3 is TGTGCCAGCAGTTTATATGGGACAGGGGCGTCTGGGGCCAACGTCCTGACTTTC. This sequence encodes CASSLYGTGASGANVLTF.

V gene TRBV11-3 combines with J gene TRBJ2-7, with a possible D match to TRBD2 (5 bases). This CDR3 has 15 amino acids. Germline V gives CDR1 SGHNT, CDR2 YENEEA. Deletions cut 0 bases from V and 1 base from J, with 10 bases between. The CDR3 sequence: CASSLEPSPSYEQYF. CDR3 DNA: TGTGCCAGCAGCTTAGAGCCTAGCCCATCCTACGAGCAGTACTTC.

The chain carries TRBV5-1 and TRBJ1-4; perhaps TRBD1 as D (6 bases). CDR1 and CDR2 (germline): SGHRS, YFSETQ. The length of the CDR3 is 13 residues. V lost 7 bases and J lost 3, with 10 bases in between. CDR3: CASGQGPNEKLFF. The CDR3 nucleotides are TGCGCCAGCGGCCAGGGGCCTAATGAAAAACTGTTTTTT. The complete variable domain, with remaining parts taken from reference TRBV5-1 and TRBJ1-4, reads KAGVTQTPRYLIKTRGQQVTLSCSPISGHRSVSWYQQTPGQGLQFLFEYFSETQRNKGNFPGRFSGRQFSNSRSEMNVSTLELGDSALYLCASGQGPNEKLFFGSGTQLSVL.

This CDR3 is CASSSPRQGANYGYTF. In DNA, the CDR3 is TGTGCCAGCAGTTCCCCCCGACAGGGAGCAAACTATGGCTACACCTTC. This rearrangement joins TRBV6-5 to TRBJ1-2, with TRBD1 matching over 7 bases. The CDR3 sequence is 16 residues long. The germline CDR1 and CDR2 sequences are MNHEY and SVGAGI. J gave up 2 bases and V 4 bases, and 10 bases lay outside the gene matches.

V and J are TRBV11-2 and TRBJ2-5; D might be TRBD2 (6 bases). V lost 3 bases and J 0 bases, leaving 11 bases between the germline ends. Germline V gene sequence: CDR1 SGHAT, CDR2 FQNNGV. The CDR3 extends over 15 amino acids. CDR3 residues: CASSFFGGYQETQYF. CDR3 nucleotides: TGTGCCAGCAGCTTTTTTGGGGGGTACCAAGAGACCCAGTACTTC.

The chain has TRBV9 and TRBJ1-6; D is unresolved. V dropped 7 bases and J dropped 2 bases, with 13 bases sitting between them. CDR1 and CDR2 (germline): SGDLS, YYNGEE. This CDR3 contains 15 residues. Here the CDR3 reads CASAGGLAYNSPLHF. The DNA for the CDR3 is TGTGCCAGCGCCGGAGGACTCGCCTATAATTCACCCCTCCACTTT. The complete variable domain, with remaining parts taken from reference TRBV9 and TRBJ1-6, reads DSGVTQTPKHLITATGQRVTLRCSPRSGDLSVYWYQQSLDQGLQFLIQYYNGEERAKGNILERFSAQQFPDLHSELNLSSLELGDSALYFCASAGGLAYNSPLHFGNGTRLTVT.

The chain has TRBV7-2 and TRBJ2-1, with 7 bases lining up with TRBD2. This CDR3 has 16 residues. Germline trimming cut 4 bases from V and 8 bases from J; bases unmatched to any gene: 14. Per germline, CDR1 SGHTA and CDR2 FQGNSA. The CDR3 spells CASSYPSAGALHEQFF. The CDR3 bases are TGTGCCAGCAGCTACCCCTCGGCGGGAGCCTTACATGAGCAGTTCTTC.